These 4 T cell receptor beta chains share one sample of origin, sequenced in a study of Ad26.COV2.S vaccination and SARS-CoV-2 variants. Regarding treatment: roughly 18 received Ad26.COV2.S at low or high dose, single or two shots; several received placebo; per-sample allocation not given. Samples analyzed were those drawn on day 63 after the first vaccine or placebo injection. Measured with immunoSEQ multiplex PCR; TCRdb has only the in-frame clones, and not every one. The sample shows about 480,000 clones, approximately 88% of them seen only once. The sample consisted of peripheral blood, taken in a trial of Ad26.COV2.S vaccine versus placebo. These receptors were taken from a person aged 18-65 years who received the Ad26.COV2.S COVID-19 vaccine or a placebo.

The V and J genes are TRBV25-1 and TRBJ2-1, with D possibly TRBD1 on 7 matching bases. V was cut by 7 bases and J by 6 bases, with 13 bases left in between. Germline V gene data show CDR1 as MGHDK and CDR2 as SYGVNS. The CDR3 has 13 amino acids. CDR3 region: CASMEGAPNEQFF. CDR3 DNA: TGTGCCAGCATGGAGGGGGCGCCCAATGAGCAGTTCTTC.

The J gene is TRBJ2-5, the V gene TRBV5-1; D might be TRBD2 (5 bases). CDR3 length equals 15 residues. Germline CDR1 is SGHRS and CDR2 is YFSETQ. V gave up 3 bases and J gave up 1 base, with 13 bases separating them. The CDR3 reads CASSSLGRGQETQYF. In DNA form, the CDR3 reads TGCGCCAGCAGCTCGCTGGGGAGAGGCCAAGAGACCCAGTACTTC.

The CDR3 coding sequence is TGTGCCAGCGCCCCGACTGGGGTTGAGCAGTTCTTC. Translated, it gives CASAPTGVEQFF. The chain links TRBV12-3 or TRBV12-4 to TRBJ2-1; no definite D call. This CDR3 is built from 12 residues. The V end was cut by 8 bases, the J end by 9 bases, with 14 bases between.

J is TRBJ1-1 and V is TRBV7-8; 9 positions match TRBD1. CDR1 SGHVS and CDR2 FQNEAQ come from the germline V gene. The trim removed 5 bases at V and 6 bases at J, leaving 13 bases unmatched. The CDR3 loop spans 16 amino acids. The CDR3 protein is CASSPRTGATWAEAFF. The CDR3 nucleotides are TGTGCCAGCAGCCCCCGGACAGGGGCCACCTGGGCTGAAGCTTTCTTT.